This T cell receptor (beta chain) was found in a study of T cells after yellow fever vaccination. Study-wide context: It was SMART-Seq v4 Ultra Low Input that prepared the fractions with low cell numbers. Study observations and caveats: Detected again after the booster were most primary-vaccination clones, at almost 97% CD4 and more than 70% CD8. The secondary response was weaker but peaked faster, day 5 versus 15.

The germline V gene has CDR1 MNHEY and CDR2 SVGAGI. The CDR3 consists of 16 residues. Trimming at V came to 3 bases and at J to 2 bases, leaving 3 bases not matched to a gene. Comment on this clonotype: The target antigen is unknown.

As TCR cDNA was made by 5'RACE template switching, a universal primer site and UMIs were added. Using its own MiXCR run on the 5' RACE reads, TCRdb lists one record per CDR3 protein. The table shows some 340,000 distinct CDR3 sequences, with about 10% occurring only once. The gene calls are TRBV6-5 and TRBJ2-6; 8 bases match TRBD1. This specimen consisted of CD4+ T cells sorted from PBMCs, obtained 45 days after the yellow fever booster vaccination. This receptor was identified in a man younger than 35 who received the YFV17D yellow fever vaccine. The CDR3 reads CASSYSGGAGANVLTF. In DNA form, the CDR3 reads TGTGCCAGCAGTTATTCAGGGGGCGCTGGGGCCAACGTCCTGACTTTC.